This TCR beta chain was sequenced in a study of CD4 T cells in relation to SARS-CoV-2 and coronaviruses. This CDR3 region has 16 residues. CDR1 is SGHRS, CDR2 YFSETQ, per germline. V lost 2 bases, J lost 1 base, and 15 bases lay in between. Data came from immunoSEQ multiplex PCR; TCRdb stores just in-frame clones and leaves some out. This table holds around 41,000 clones, approximately 80% found once. As regards this clone: What it binds is not known.

The V gene is TRBV5-1, the J gene TRBJ2-5; D perhaps matches TRBD2 (5 bases). The sample consisted of naive CD4+ T cells from PBMCs, cultured in vitro. Described subset: naive CD4+ T cells isolated by negative enrichment. The receptor comes from an adult with COVID-19. CDR3 amino acids: CASSFQSSGPQETQYF. The DNA of the CDR3 is TGCGCCAGCAGCTTTCAAAGCAGCGGTCCCCAAGAGACCCAGTACTTC.